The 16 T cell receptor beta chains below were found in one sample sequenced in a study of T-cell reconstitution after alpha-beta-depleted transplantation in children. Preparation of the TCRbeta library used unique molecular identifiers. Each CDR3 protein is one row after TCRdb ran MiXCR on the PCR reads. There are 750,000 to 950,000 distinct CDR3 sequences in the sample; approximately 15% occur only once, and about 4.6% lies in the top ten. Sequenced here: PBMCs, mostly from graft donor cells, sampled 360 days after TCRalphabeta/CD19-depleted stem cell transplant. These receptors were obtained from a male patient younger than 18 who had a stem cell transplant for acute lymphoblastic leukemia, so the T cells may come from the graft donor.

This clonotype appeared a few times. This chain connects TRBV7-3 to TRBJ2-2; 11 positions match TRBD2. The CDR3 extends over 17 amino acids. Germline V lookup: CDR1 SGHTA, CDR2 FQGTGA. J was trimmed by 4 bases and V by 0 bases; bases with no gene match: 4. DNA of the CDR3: TGTGCCAGCAGCTTAACAATAGGGACTAGCGGCACCGGGGAGCTGTTTTTT. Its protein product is CASSLTIGTSGTGELFF.

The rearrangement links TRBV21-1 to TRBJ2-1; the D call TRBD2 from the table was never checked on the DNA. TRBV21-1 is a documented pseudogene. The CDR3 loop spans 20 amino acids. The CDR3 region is CASSQTRRSGSFPLYNEQFF. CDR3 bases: TGTGCCAGCAGCCAAACGCGCCGGAGCGGGAGTTTCCCCCTTTACAATGAGCAGTTCTTC.

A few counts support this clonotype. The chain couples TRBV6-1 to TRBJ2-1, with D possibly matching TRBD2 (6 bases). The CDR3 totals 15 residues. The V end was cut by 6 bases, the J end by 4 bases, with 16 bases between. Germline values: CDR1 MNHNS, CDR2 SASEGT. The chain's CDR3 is CASSSEGGDYNEQFF. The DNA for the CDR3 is TGTGCCAGCAGCAGTGAAGGCGGGGATTACAATGAGCAGTTCTTC.

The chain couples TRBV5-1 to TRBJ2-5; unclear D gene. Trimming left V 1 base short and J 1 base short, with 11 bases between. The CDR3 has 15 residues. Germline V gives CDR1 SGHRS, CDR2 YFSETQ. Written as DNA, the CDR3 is TGCGCCAGCAGCTTGTATTCTTGGGGCCAAGAGACCCAGTACTTC. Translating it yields CASSLYSWGQETQYF.

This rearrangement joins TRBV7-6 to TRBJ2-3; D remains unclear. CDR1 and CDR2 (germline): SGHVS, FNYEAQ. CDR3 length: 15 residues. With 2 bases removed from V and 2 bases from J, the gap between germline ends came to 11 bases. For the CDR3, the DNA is TGTGCCAGCAGCTTAAGAGTTATTTCCACAGATACGCAGTATTTT. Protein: CASSLRVISTDTQYF. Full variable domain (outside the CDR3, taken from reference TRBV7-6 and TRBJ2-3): GAGVSQSPRYKVTKRGQDVALRCDPISGHVSLYWYRQALGQGPEFLTYFNYEAQQDKSGLPNDRFSAERPEGSISTLTIQRTEQRDSAMYRCASSLRVISTDTQYFGPGTRLTVL.

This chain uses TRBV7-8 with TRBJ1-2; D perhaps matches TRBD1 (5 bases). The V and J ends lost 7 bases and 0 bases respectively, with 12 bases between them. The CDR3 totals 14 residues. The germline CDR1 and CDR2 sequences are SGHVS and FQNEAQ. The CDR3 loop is CASNPGRTNYGYTF. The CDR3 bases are TGTGCCAGCAACCCGGGACGGACTAACTATGGCTACACCTTC.

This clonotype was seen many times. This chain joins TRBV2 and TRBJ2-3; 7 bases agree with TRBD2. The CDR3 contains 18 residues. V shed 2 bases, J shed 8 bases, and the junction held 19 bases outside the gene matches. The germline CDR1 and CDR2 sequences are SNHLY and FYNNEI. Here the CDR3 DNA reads TGTGCCAGCAGTGAAAAGCCGACCCGGGGAGGGGACGGAGGTACGCAGTATTTT. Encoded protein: CASSEKPTRGGDGGTQYF.

The CDR3 loop is CASSVSNFADTFLTGELFF. CDR3 nucleotides: TGTGCCAGCAGCGTGTCAAACTTCGCGGACACCTTCCTCACCGGGGAGCTGTTTTTT. This chain connects TRBV9 to TRBJ2-2, with D maybe TRBD1 (5 bases). V shed 2 bases and J shed 4 bases, with 24 bases lying between them. This CDR3 has 19 amino acids. Germline V gene data show CDR1 as SGDLS and CDR2 as YYNGEE.

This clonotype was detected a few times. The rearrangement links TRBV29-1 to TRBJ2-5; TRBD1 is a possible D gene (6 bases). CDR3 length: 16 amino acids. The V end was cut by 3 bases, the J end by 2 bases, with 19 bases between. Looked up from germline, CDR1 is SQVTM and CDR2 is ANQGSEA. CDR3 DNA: TGCAGCGTTGAGGGATCAGTGGGCAGGGGACAAGAGACCCAGTACTTC. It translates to CSVEGSVGRGQETQYF.

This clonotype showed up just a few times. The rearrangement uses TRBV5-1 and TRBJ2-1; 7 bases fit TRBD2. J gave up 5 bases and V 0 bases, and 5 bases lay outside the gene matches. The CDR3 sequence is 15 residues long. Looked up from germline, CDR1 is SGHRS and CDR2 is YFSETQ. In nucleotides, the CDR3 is TGCGCCAGCAGCTTGGTTCTAGCGGTAAACAATGAGCAGTTCTTC. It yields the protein CASSLVLAVNNEQFF.

CDR3 sequence reads: CASSTGLFYEQYF. For the CDR3, the DNA is TGTGCCAGTAGTACAGGACTCTTCTACGAGCAGTACTTC. V gene TRBV19 combines with J gene TRBJ2-7; D is possibly TRBD2 (5 bases). This CDR3 is built from 13 residues. Germline loops: CDR1 LNHDA, CDR2 SQIVND (reference sequence). Trimming removed 4 bases from V and 3 bases from J, with 10 bases in between.

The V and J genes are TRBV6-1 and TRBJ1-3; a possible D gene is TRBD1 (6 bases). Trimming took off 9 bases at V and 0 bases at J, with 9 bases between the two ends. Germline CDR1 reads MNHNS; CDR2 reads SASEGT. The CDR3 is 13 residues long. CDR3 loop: CASGQISGNTIYF. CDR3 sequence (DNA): TGTGCCAGTGGACAGATCTCTGGAAACACCATATATTTT.

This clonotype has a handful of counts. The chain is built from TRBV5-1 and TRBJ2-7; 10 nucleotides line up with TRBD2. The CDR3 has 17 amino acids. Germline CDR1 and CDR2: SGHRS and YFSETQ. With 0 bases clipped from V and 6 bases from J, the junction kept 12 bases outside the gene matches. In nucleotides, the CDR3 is TGCGCCAGCAGCTTGGTGTCAGAAGCGGGAGGGTCCCGCGAGCAGTACTTC. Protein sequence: CASSLVSEAGGSREQYF.

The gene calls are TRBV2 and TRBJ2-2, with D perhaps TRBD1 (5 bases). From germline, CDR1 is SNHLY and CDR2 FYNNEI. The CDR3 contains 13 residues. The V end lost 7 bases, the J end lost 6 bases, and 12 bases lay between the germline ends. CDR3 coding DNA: TGTGCCAGCAACGACCAGGGCCCCGGGGAGCTGTTTTTT. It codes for CASNDQGPGELFF.

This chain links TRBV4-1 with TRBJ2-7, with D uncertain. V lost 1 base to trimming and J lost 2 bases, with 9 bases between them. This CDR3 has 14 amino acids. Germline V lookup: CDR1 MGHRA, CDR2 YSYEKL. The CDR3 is CASSQVHGTYEQYF. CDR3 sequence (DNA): TGCGCCAGCAGCCAAGTTCACGGAACCTACGAGCAGTACTTC.

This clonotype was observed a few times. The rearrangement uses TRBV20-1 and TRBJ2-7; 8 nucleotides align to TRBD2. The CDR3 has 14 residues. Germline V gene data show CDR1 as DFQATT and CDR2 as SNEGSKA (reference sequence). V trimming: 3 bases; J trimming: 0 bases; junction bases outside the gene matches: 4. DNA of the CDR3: TGCAGTGCTAGGGTAGCGGGATTCTCCTACGAGCAGTACTTC. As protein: CSARVAGFSYEQYF.